The 31 T cell receptor beta chains reported below all come from one sample, sequenced in a study of CD8 T cells in Susac syndrome. The authors reverse transcribed roughly 0.5 to 1 ug RNA with random hexamers. TCRdb reanalysed the immunoSEQ multiplex PCR reads using MiXCR and keeps one entry per CDR3 protein. Of about 160,000 distinct CDR3 sequences listed, about 96% are singletons. Input material: CD4+ T cells from PBMCs. The receptors shown here come from a human donor with Susac syndrome.

The rearrangement links TRBV19 to TRBJ1-5, with D maybe TRBD1 (5 bases). CDR3 length: 14 residues. V was pared by 5 bases and J by 1 base, with 9 bases between. From germline, CDR1 is LNHDA and CDR2 SQIVND (reference sequence). In DNA form, the CDR3 reads TGTGCCAGTAGTCTCCGACAGAGCAATCAGCCCCAGCATTTT. Protein product: CASSLRQSNQPQHF.

This chain links TRBV27 with TRBJ1-2; D ambiguous. Germline values: CDR1 MNHEY, CDR2 SMNVEV (reference sequence). CDR3 length: 17 amino acids. V lost 7 bases and J lost 3, with 24 bases in between. CDR3 nucleotides: TGTGCCAGCAACCCCCGTAACCCCGGGGAGTCGGACTATGGCTACACCTTC. Amino acid sequence: CASNPRNPGESDYGYTF.

J is TRBJ1-6 and V is TRBV27; D might be TRBD1 (6 bases). Germline V gene lookup returns CDR1 MNHEY and CDR2 SMNVEV (reference sequence). This CDR3 has 16 amino acids. V shed 8 bases and J shed 8 bases, with 22 bases lying between them. The CDR3 sequence: CASRPGLRGGDSPLHF. CDR3 in DNA: TGTGCCAGCCGCCCCGGCTTGAGGGGGGGTGATTCACCCCTCCACTTT.

This clonotype appeared a single time. The chain combines TRBV20-1 with TRBJ2-5; TRBD2 aligns across 9 bases. The CDR3 runs 15 residues. CDR1 and CDR2 from the germline V gene are DFQATT and SNEGSKA (reference sequence). Trimming took 5 bases from V and 2 from J; bases not matched to a gene: 9. CDR3 nucleotide sequence: TGCAGTGCTCAAAAAGCGGGGGGAATTCAAGAGACCCAGTACTTC. It specifies CSAQKAGGIQETQYF.

V is TRBV7-9 and J is TRBJ1-2; D perhaps matches TRBD1 (5 bases). This CDR3 has 14 amino acids. The germline V and J ends were trimmed by 3 bases and 6 bases, with 14 bases remaining between them. Germline CDR1 SEHNR, CDR2 FQNEAQ (reference sequence). CDR3 region: CASSFGRAGDGYTF. CDR3 nucleotide sequence: TGTGCCAGCAGCTTCGGCAGGGCAGGAGATGGCTACACCTTC.

The CDR3, as DNA: TGCAGCGTTGACCAGCAAAATACGCAGTATTTT. Its translation is CSVDQQNTQYF. This chain links TRBV29-1 with TRBJ2-3; the D is unclear. V was trimmed by 3 bases and J by 7 bases, leaving 8 bases between them. Germline values: CDR1 SQVTM, CDR2 ANQGSEA. CDR3 length equals 11 residues.

CDR3 sequence reads: CATSAGTYNEQFF. DNA for the CDR3: TGTGCCACCAGTGCTGGAACTTACAATGAGCAGTTCTTC. J is TRBJ2-1 and V is TRBV15; no clear D. The CDR3 is 13 residues long. The germline V gene encodes CDR1 LNHNV and CDR2 YYDKDF (reference sequence). Trimming took off 6 bases at V and 4 bases at J, with 10 bases between the two ends.

This chain links TRBV20-1 with TRBJ1-2, with D maybe TRBD1 (6 bases). This CDR3 is 13 amino acids long. With 6 bases removed from V and 3 bases from J, the gap between germline ends came to 14 bases. The germline gives CDR1 DFQATT, CDR2 SNEGSKA (reference sequence). The CDR3 DNA reads TGCAGTGCCACAACCCGACAGGACTATGGCTACACCTTC. Protein product: CSATTRQDYGYTF.

The chain recombines TRBV6-2 or TRBV6-3 with TRBJ1-2; D uncertain. Trimming took 7 bases from V and 4 from J, leaving 16 bases between them. The germline CDR1 and CDR2 sequences are MNHEY and SVGEGT. This CDR3 has 14 residues. This CDR3 is CASKPGQEVYGYTF. DNA for the CDR3: TGTGCCAGCAAACCGGGTCAAGAGGTCTATGGCTACACCTTC.

The gene calls are TRBV3-1 and TRBJ1-1; no definite D call. CDR3 length: 14 amino acids. Germline CDR1 and CDR2: LGHDT and YNNKEL (reference sequence). V dropped 0 bases and J dropped 5 bases, with 10 bases sitting between them. The CDR3 DNA reads as TGTGCCAGCAGCCAAGAGCGGCGGGCTACTGAAGCTTTCTTT. It is translated as CASSQERRATEAFF.

The genes are TRBV24-1 and TRBJ2-3; D uncertain. V lost 4 bases and J lost 1, with 11 bases in between. Germline CDR1 KGHDR, CDR2 SFDVKD. This CDR3 is built from 15 residues. CDR3 sequence (DNA): TGTGCCACCAGTGAGACTCGGCTCGGCACAGATACGCAGTATTTT. The encoded protein is CATSETRLGTDTQYF.

The J gene is TRBJ1-2, the V gene TRBV29-1; D is unresolved. The V gene's germline CDR1 is SQVTM and CDR2 ANQGSEA. The CDR3 has 13 residues. V was trimmed by 6 bases and J by 7 bases, leaving 18 bases between them. CDR3 bases: TGCAGCGTCTTCATTGAGCCCGGGATTGGCTACACCTTC. It translates to CSVFIEPGIGYTF. Based on the CDR3 plus reference TRBV29-1 and TRBJ1-2, the full variable domain is SAVISQKPSRDICQRGTSLTIQCQVDSQVTMMFWYRQQPGQSLTLIATANQGSEATYESGFVIDKFPISRPNLTFSTLTVSNMSPEDSSIYLCSVFIEPGIGYTFGSGTRLTVV.

This chain links TRBV5-4 with TRBJ2-1; possibly TRBD1 or TRBD2 for D (6 bases each). Germline CDR1 SGHNT, CDR2 YYREEE (reference sequence). The CDR3 sequence is 16 residues long. Trimming took 4 bases from V and 4 from J, leaving 18 bases between them. For the CDR3, the DNA is TGTGCCAGCAGCGACAGGCGACTAGGCGCATACAATGAGCAGTTCTTC. It translates to CASSDRRLGAYNEQFF. Full variable domain (remainder filled in from reference TRBV5-4 and TRBJ2-1): ETGVTQSPTHLIKTRGQQVTLRCSSQSGHNTVSWYQQALGQGPQFIFQYYREEENGRGNFPPRFSGLQFPNYSSELNVNALELDDSALYLCASSDRRLGAYNEQFFGPGTRLTVL.

The chain couples TRBV3-1 to TRBJ2-6, with a tentative D call TRBD2 (5 bases). Looked up from germline, CDR1 is LGHDT and CDR2 is YNNKEL (reference sequence). The CDR3 contains 16 residues. The ends were cut back, 3 bases at V and 0 bases at J, with 9 bases in the middle. Here the CDR3 reads CASSQTTSSGANVLTF. The CDR3 region has the DNA TGTGCCAGCAGCCAGACCACTAGCTCTGGGGCCAACGTCCTGACTTTC.

J is TRBJ1-2 and V is TRBV27; no clear D gene. CDR1 is MNHEY, CDR2 SMNVEV, per germline (reference sequence). Between the trimmed V and J ends, which lost 7 bases and 7 bases, there was a span of 16 bases. This CDR3 has 13 residues. This CDR3 reads CASKPHSDGGYTF. CDR3 nucleotide sequence: TGTGCCAGCAAACCTCATTCGGACGGTGGCTACACCTTC.

The rearrangement joins TRBV3-1 to TRBJ1-1, with D unresolved. Trimming shortened V by 3 bases and J by 7 bases, and 9 bases separated the two germline ends. CDR1 and CDR2 from the germline V gene are LGHDT and YNNKEL (reference sequence). This CDR3 has 12 amino acids. Written as DNA, the CDR3 is TGTGCCAGCAGCCACGGGTCCAATGAAGCTTTCTTT. Translating it yields CASSHGSNEAFF.

The genes are TRBV5-4 and TRBJ2-6; D is unresolved. The V end lost 4 bases, the J end lost 5 bases, and 13 bases lay between the germline ends. Germline lookup yields CDR1 SGHNT and CDR2 YYREEE (reference sequence). The CDR3 has 15 amino acids. CDR3 sequence: CASSLGNDWANVLTF. The CDR3, as DNA: TGTGCCAGCAGCCTGGGAAATGACTGGGCCAACGTCCTGACTTTC.

CDR3 loop: CASSRDVAITLHF. The CDR3 nucleotides are TGTGCCAGCAGCCGTGATGTCGCTATCACCCTCCACTTT. V and J are TRBV25-1 and TRBJ1-6; D is unresolved. V lost 6 bases and J 14 bases, leaving 17 bases between the germline ends. The germline V gene has CDR1 MGHDK and CDR2 SYGVNS. There are 13 residues in the CDR3.

The chain carries TRBV12-3 or TRBV12-4 and TRBJ1-1; D unresolved. Trimming shortened V by 6 bases and J by 9 bases, and 17 bases separated the two germline ends. The CDR3 runs to 13 residues. CDR3 region: CASRGSRGRKAFF. DNA of the CDR3: TGTGCCAGCAGGGGCTCACGTGGTAGAAAAGCTTTCTTT.

The rearrangement uses TRBV6-2 or TRBV6-3 and TRBJ2-5; unclear D gene. This CDR3 has 13 amino acids. Germline CDR1 is MNHEY and CDR2 is SVGEGT. V lost 7 bases and J lost 4, with 13 bases in between. CDR3 nucleotides: TGTGCCAGCAAGCTGACCTTTGGAGAGACCCAGTACTTC. Translation gives CASKLTFGETQYF.

J is TRBJ1-2 and V is TRBV6-1, with unresolved D. Deletions cut 2 bases from V and 8 bases from J, with 12 bases between. The CDR3 consists of 13 residues. Germline V CDR1 and CDR2: MNHNS, SASEGT. CDR3 region: CASSELTALGYTF. The DNA for the CDR3 is TGTGCCAGCAGTGAATTGACGGCTCTAGGCTACACCTTC.

The V gene is TRBV3-1, the J gene TRBJ1-1; a weak D match, TRBD1 (5 bases). CDR3 size: 12 residues. CDR1 is LGHDT and CDR2 is YNNKEL in the germline V gene (reference sequence). The germline V and J ends were trimmed by 4 bases and 7 bases, with 10 bases remaining between them. CDR3 nucleotide sequence: TGTGCCAGCAGCCTCGGGACTGTTGAAGCTTTCTTT. Its protein is CASSLGTVEAFF.

The V and J genes are TRBV15 and TRBJ2-7; 10 positions match TRBD1. CDR1 and CDR2 (germline): LNHNV, YYDKDF (reference sequence). This CDR3 is 15 amino acids long. V was clipped by 3 bases and J by 5 bases; unmatched bases: 7. The CDR3, as DNA: TGTGCCACCAGCAGCACCGGGACAGGGGCTAACGAGCAGTACTTC. It is translated as CATSSTGTGANEQYF.

This chain connects TRBV15 to TRBJ2-3; 11 bases agree with TRBD2. The length of the CDR3 is 17 residues. V trimming: 1 base; J trimming: 4 bases; junction bases outside the gene matches: 7. Germline V lookup: CDR1 LNHNV, CDR2 YYDKDF (reference sequence). DNA of the CDR3: TGTGCCACCAGCAGAGGCGCAACTAGCGGGGGACCAGATACGCAGTATTTT. It specifies CATSRGATSGGPDTQYF.

This sequence joins TRBV7-9 and TRBJ2-7; tentative D call: TRBD2 (5 bases). CDR3 length: 13 residues. CDR1 and CDR2 (germline): SEHNR, FQNEAQ (reference sequence). The ends were cut back, 6 bases at V and 6 bases at J, with 15 bases in the middle. CDR3 residues: CASRTGSASEQYF. The CDR3 DNA follows: TGTGCCAGCAGAACGGGGTCGGCTTCCGAGCAGTACTTC.

The gene calls are TRBV9 and TRBJ2-7; possible D gene TRBD1, 6 bases. CDR3 length equals 14 residues. The V end lost 0 bases, the J end lost 6 bases, and 13 bases lay between the germline ends. Looked up from germline, CDR1 is SGDLS and CDR2 is YYNGEE. CDR3 protein: CASSVAPTGAEQYF. The CDR3 nucleotides read TGTGCCAGCAGCGTAGCCCCGACAGGAGCCGAGCAGTACTTC.

The J gene is TRBJ2-1, the V gene TRBV30; 11 positions agree with TRBD2. With 2 bases clipped from V and 8 bases from J, the junction kept 8 bases outside the gene matches. The CDR3 loop spans 15 amino acids. Per germline, CDR1 GTSNPN and CDR2 SVGIG (reference sequence). DNA of the CDR3: TGTGCCTGGAGTATAACTAGCGGGAGTCGGGATGAGCAGTTCTTC. This translates into CAWSITSGSRDEQFF.

The rearrangement links TRBV4-2 to TRBJ1-5, with D hard to call. This CDR3 is 15 amino acids long. CDR1 is LGHNA, CDR2 YNFKEQ, per germline. The V gene lost 0 bases and the J gene lost 5 bases, with 11 bases spanning the gap. For the CDR3, the DNA is TGTGCCAGCAGCCAAGATGTGGCAGGCGATCAGCCCCAGCATTTT. This encodes CASSQDVAGDQPQHF.

This sequence joins TRBV18 and TRBJ1-5, with D perhaps matching TRBD1 (5 bases). The ends were cut back, 0 bases at V and 0 bases at J, with 9 bases in the middle. CDR1 KGHSH and CDR2 LQKENI come from the germline V gene. The CDR3 sequence is 16 residues long. The CDR3 DNA reads as TGTGCCAGCTCACCACCGGGGGGGAATAGCAATCAGCCCCAGCATTTT. It yields the protein CASSPPGGNSNQPQHF.

J is TRBJ1-2 and V is TRBV6-5; D ambiguous. Germline assignment: CDR1 MNHEY and CDR2 SVGAGI. The CDR3 is 12 amino acids. V was trimmed by 7 bases and J by 5 bases, leaving 11 bases between them. CDR3 coding DNA: TGTGCCAGCAATCAACTGGGGTATGGCTACACCTTC. Translating it yields CASNQLGYGYTF.

J is TRBJ1-5 and V is TRBV20-1; D gene ambiguous. V was shortened by 7 bases and J by 7 bases, with 14 bases between the two germline ends. The CDR3 is 12 amino acids. Germline V CDR1 and CDR2: DFQATT, SNEGSKA (reference sequence). CDR3 in amino acids: CSVRRSGQPQHF. The CDR3 DNA is TGCAGTGTTAGGAGGAGCGGGCAGCCCCAGCATTTT.